A single sample is the source of the 15 T cell receptor beta chains below, sequenced in a study of T cell repertoires in ileal Crohn's disease. Sequencing used immunoSEQ multiplex PCR; TCRdb keeps in-frame clones, though not all of them. The sample contains 14,000 or so clones, about two thirds of which appear only once. Sequenced material: ileal tissue. The origin of the receptors is an adult with Crohn's disease.

The CDR3 here is CASSTTSGGADTQYF. DNA of the CDR3: TGTGCCAGCAGTACGACTAGCGGGGGGGCGGATACGCAGTATTTT. This rearrangement joins TRBV6-1 to TRBJ2-3, with TRBD2 matching 14 bases. Germline-derived CDR1 and CDR2 are MNHNS and SASEGT. With V trimmed by 5 bases and J by 6 bases, 4 bases remained unmatched. The CDR3 sequence is 15 residues long.

The chain links TRBV12-5 to TRBJ1-1, with unresolved D. Trimming stripped 1 base from V and 7 bases from J, with 7 bases between. Germline CDR1 reads LGHNT; CDR2 reads FRNRAP. The CDR3 is made up of 12 amino acids. CDR3 region: CASGLEHGEAFF. The DNA of the CDR3 is TGTGCTAGTGGTTTGGAGCACGGTGAAGCTTTCTTT. The whole variable domain, filled in from reference TRBV12-5 and TRBJ1-1, reads DARVTQTPRHKVTEMGQEVTMRCQPILGHNTVFWYRQTMMQGLELLAYFRNRAPLDDSGMPKDRFSAEMPDATLATLKIQPSEPRDSAVYFCASGLEHGEAFFGQGTRLTVV.

The chain joins TRBV6-6 to TRBJ1-1; TRBD1 might be the D (6 bases). Germline assignment: CDR1 MNHNY and CDR2 SVGAGI (reference sequence). V was clipped by 5 bases and J by 4 bases, with 14 bases between them. The CDR3 length is 14 residues. The CDR3 DNA is TGTGCCAGCAGTCCAGGACAGCTGAGCACTGAAGCTTTCTTT. It translates to CASSPGQLSTEAFF.

The genes are TRBV19 and TRBJ1-1, with 9 positions matching TRBD1. The CDR3 covers 14 residues. The V gene's germline CDR1 is LNHDA and CDR2 SQIVND (reference sequence). The J segment lost 6 bases and the V segment lost 7 bases, leaving 9 bases of the junction unmatched. The CDR3 DNA reads as TGTGCCAGTATCCGGGACAGGGATGTTGCTGAAGCTTTCTTT. This translates into CASIRDRDVAEAFF. Full variable domain (remainder filled in from reference TRBV19 and TRBJ1-1): DGGITQSPKYLFRKEGQNVTLSCEQNLNHDAMYWYRQDPGQGLRLIYYSQIVNDFQKGDIAEGYSVSREKKESFPLTVTSAQKNPTAFYLCASIRDRDVAEAFFGQGTRLTVV.

The rearrangement uses TRBV7-9 and TRBJ2-4; D not certain. Germline V gene sequence: CDR1 SEHNR, CDR2 FQNEAQ (reference sequence). V gave up 1 base and J gave up 6 bases, with 4 bases separating them. The CDR3 is 12 residues long. CDR3 DNA sequence: TGTGCCAGCAGCTTAGACAGAAACATTCAGTACTTC. Encoded protein: CASSLDRNIQYF.

V gene TRBV7-6 combines with J gene TRBJ1-1, with D perhaps TRBD1 (5 bases). Per the germline V gene, CDR1 is SGHVS and CDR2 is FNYEAQ. Trimming pared 5 bases from V and 7 bases from J, leaving 17 bases between. The CDR3 consists of 14 residues. Written as DNA, the CDR3 is TGTGCCAGCAGCAAGACCCCCAGGGACGATGAAGCTTTCTTT. It translates to CASSKTPRDDEAFF.

The rearrangement links TRBV6-6 to TRBJ2-7; D remains ambiguous. CDR3 length equals 14 residues. V lost 6 bases to trimming and J lost 0 bases, with 12 bases between them. CDR1 and CDR2 (germline): MNHNY, SVGAGI (reference sequence). CDR3 sequence (DNA): TGTGCCAGCAGGCCCCGGGTCTTCTCCTACGAGCAGTACTTC. It specifies CASRPRVFSYEQYF.

The genes are TRBV7-9 and TRBJ2-5; TRBD1 aligns across 8 bases. J was trimmed by 3 bases and V by 5 bases; bases with no gene match: 8. The V gene's germline CDR1 is SEHNR and CDR2 FQNEAQ (reference sequence). The CDR3 totals 15 residues. Here the CDR3 DNA reads TGTGCCAGCAGCCCTGGACAGGGACGGGAAGAGACCCAGTACTTC. Translation gives CASSPGQGREETQYF.

The gene calls are TRBV6-1 and TRBJ1-4; D is undetermined. Germline V lookup: CDR1 MNHNS, CDR2 SASEGT. V dropped 5 bases and J dropped 4 bases, with 8 bases sitting between them. The CDR3 runs 13 residues. The CDR3 bases are TGTGCCAGCAGTCCCAGGTTTAATGAAAAACTGTTTTTT. It encodes CASSPRFNEKLFF.

The chain is built from TRBV2 and TRBJ1-4; unclear D gene. The V gene's germline CDR1 is SNHLY and CDR2 FYNNEI. This CDR3 is built from 12 residues. The germline V and J ends were trimmed by 7 bases and 5 bases, with 8 bases remaining between them. The CDR3 DNA sequence: TGTGCCAGCAACGGATTGAATGAAAAACTGTTTTTT. This gives the protein CASNGLNEKLFF.

The rearrangement uses TRBV4-1 and TRBJ2-7; D gene uncertain. Trimming cost V 3 bases and J 9 bases, with 12 bases left between them. The germline gives CDR1 MGHRA, CDR2 YSYEKL. The CDR3 is made up of 12 amino acids. The CDR3 loop reads CASSQPGSLQYF. Written as DNA, the CDR3 is TGCGCCAGCAGCCAGCCCGGATCTTTGCAGTACTTC.

The chain recombines TRBV7-9 with TRBJ1-1; D is uncertain. This CDR3 spans 13 amino acids. Germline values: CDR1 SEHNR, CDR2 FQNEAQ (reference sequence). V lost 4 bases and J 4 bases, leaving 10 bases between the germline ends. The CDR3 DNA reads TGTGCCAGCAGCTCCGCCGGGGTCACTGAAGCTTTCTTT. Its protein is CASSSAGVTEAFF.

This clone came up a few times. The chain links TRBV5-1 to TRBJ2-3, with TRBD2 identical over 9 bases. J was trimmed by 5 bases and V by 4 bases; bases with no gene match: 8. Germline V gene sequence: CDR1 SGHRS, CDR2 YFSETQ. The CDR3 has 15 amino acids. CDR3 residues: CASSTLGGGEDTQYF. The CDR3 DNA is TGCGCCAGCAGCACCCTGGGCGGGGGGGAAGATACGCAGTATTTT. Variable domain in full (rest from reference TRBV5-1 and TRBJ2-3): KAGVTQTPRYLIKTRGQQVTLSCSPISGHRSVSWYQQTPGQGLQFLFEYFSETQRNKGNFPGRFSGRQFSNSRSEMNVSTLELGDSALYLCASSTLGGGEDTQYFGPGTRLTVL.

The V gene is TRBV29-1, the J gene TRBJ1-2; D unclear. Trimming shortened V by 5 bases and J by 6 bases, and 7 bases separated the two germline ends. Germline assignment: CDR1 SQVTM and CDR2 ANQGSEA. The length of the CDR3 is 10 residues. The CDR3 region is CSVYGDGYTF. CDR3 nucleotides: TGCAGCGTTTATGGGGATGGCTACACCTTC.

V usage is TRBV7-8 and J usage is TRBJ2-2; TRBD1 matches at 12 bases. Germline CDR1 and CDR2: SGHVS and FQNEAQ. The length of the CDR3 is 15 residues. After removal of 4 bases from V and 6 bases from J, the junction contained 3 bases not matched to a gene. CDR3 DNA: TGTGCCAGCAGCTGGGGACAGGGGGCCTCCGGGGAGCTGTTTTTT. Amino acid sequence: CASSWGQGASGELFF.